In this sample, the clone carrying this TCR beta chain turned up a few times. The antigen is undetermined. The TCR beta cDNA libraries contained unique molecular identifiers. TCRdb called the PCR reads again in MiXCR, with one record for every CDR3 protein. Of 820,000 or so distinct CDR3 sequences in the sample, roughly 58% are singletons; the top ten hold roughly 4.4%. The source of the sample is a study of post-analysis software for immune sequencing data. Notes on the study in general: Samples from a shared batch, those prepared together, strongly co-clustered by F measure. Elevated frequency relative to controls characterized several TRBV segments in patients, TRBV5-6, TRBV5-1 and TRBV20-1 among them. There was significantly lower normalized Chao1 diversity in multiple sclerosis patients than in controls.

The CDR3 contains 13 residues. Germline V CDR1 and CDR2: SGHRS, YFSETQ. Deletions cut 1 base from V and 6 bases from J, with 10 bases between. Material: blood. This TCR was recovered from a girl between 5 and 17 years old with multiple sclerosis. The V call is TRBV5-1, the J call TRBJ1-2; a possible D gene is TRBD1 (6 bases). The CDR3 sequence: CASSLTGFDGYTF. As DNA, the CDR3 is TGCGCCAGCAGCTTGACAGGGTTCGATGGCTACACCTTC. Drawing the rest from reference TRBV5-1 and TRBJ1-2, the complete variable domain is KAGVTQTPRYLIKTRGQQVTLSCSPISGHRSVSWYQQTPGQGLQFLFEYFSETQRNKGNFPGRFSGRQFSNSRSEMNVSTLELGDSALYLCASSLTGFDGYTFGSGTRLTVV.